This T cell receptor (beta chain) was captured by sequencing in a study of OX40 agonist ivuxolimab in advanced cancers. Sequencing used immunoSEQ multiplex PCR; TCRdb keeps in-frame clones, though not all of them. Altogether around 100,000 clones are present, less than 95% being singletons, with the ten largest covering 0.54%. Blood samples were obtained at baseline, cycle 4 day 1, and cycle 7 day 1. This CDR3 is built from 17 residues. Germline CDR1 LNHDA, CDR2 SQIVND (reference sequence). Trimming stripped 1 base from V and 7 bases from J, with 22 bases between. This specimen was CD4+ or CD8+ T cells sorted from blood, taken in a trial of the OX40 agonist ivuxolimab. This TCR was recovered from an adult with an advanced solid tumor such as melanoma, head and neck, liver or kidney cancer. The rearrangement joins TRBV19 to TRBJ1-1; D perhaps matches TRBD1 (5 bases). The CDR3 nucleotides read TGTGCCAGTAGTATAGGCTTCACAGCCGGTGAGGACAATGAAGCTTTCTTT. Encoded protein: CASSIGFTAGEDNEAFF. Using reference TRBV19 and TRBJ1-1 for the parts outside the CDR3, the full variable domain is DGGITQSPKYLFRKEGQNVTLSCEQNLNHDAMYWYRQDPGQGLRLIYYSQIVNDFQKGDIAEGYSVSREKKESFPLTVTSAQKNPTAFYLCASSIGFTAGEDNEAFFGQGTRLTVV.